This TCR beta chain was captured by sequencing in a study of cytomegalovirus exposure and HLA in healthy donors. Findings and limits, study-wide: Reports state that TCR beta sequences accurately predicted most subjects' HLA-A and HLA-B alleles.

As for this clone: What it binds is unknown.

The PCR ran on 60 Vbeta and 13 Jbeta primers. Study processing details: Among the unique TCR beta chains that a later analysis counted, 75 million to 85 million in all, about 12 million were shared. Profiling relied on immunoSEQ multiplex PCR, and the TCRdb table lists in-frame clones only, not all of them. Clonal size and the V and J genes are those of that table, whereas D and trimming came from the DNA. The table has 130,000 or so clones, 82% seen once; the top ten hold 3.2%. V shed 4 bases and J shed 0 bases, with 10 bases lying between them. This CDR3 is built from 14 residues. CDR1 and CDR2 (germline): GTSNPN, SVGIG (reference sequence).

Sequenced: PBMCs. The origin of this receptor is a young man in good health and CMV-seropositive. The chain joins TRBV30 to TRBJ2-1, with D possibly matching TRBD1 (6 bases). The CDR3 loop reads CAWTQGSSYNEQFF. The CDR3 nucleotides are TGTGCCTGGACACAGGGTTCCTCCTACAATGAGCAGTTCTTC.